This T cell receptor (beta chain) was sequenced in a study of blood T cell repertoires in COVID-19. For the study at large: T cells, B-cell-depleted T cells, or PBMCs supplied cDNA or gDNA.

It was during active infection that Seattle patients were enrolled and then longitudinally followed. In the source study's methods: Cell counts per sample came from amplifying reference gene primers. Some clones are missing from TCRdb's copy, which holds only in-frame ones; the method was immunoSEQ multiplex PCR. V, J and clone size were drawn from that table, and D and trimming were deduced from the DNA. The top ten clones hold around 5% of a sample with 160,000 or so clones, about 88% of them seen once. The source is a woman between 45 and 60 years old with COVID-19, enrolled during active disease. The sequenced sample was peripheral blood.

The DNA of the CDR3 is TGTGCCTGGAACTTGGGGCAGGCGAATGGCTACACCTTC. Amino acid sequence: CAWNLGQANGYTF. The V gene is TRBV30, the J gene TRBJ1-2; maybe TRBD1 (5 bases). Germline loops: CDR1 GTSNPN, CDR2 SVGIG (reference sequence). CDR3 length equals 13 residues. Between the trimmed V and J ends, which lost 4 bases and 6 bases, there was a span of 15 bases.